The source of this T cell receptor (beta chain) is a study of OX40 agonist ivuxolimab in advanced cancers. Study context: The study enrolled dose-escalation patients with hepatocellular carcinoma, melanoma, renal cell or head and neck cancer. Study observations and caveats: What antigens the expanded peripheral T cells recognized was never established.

Comment on this clone: Its antigen is currently unknown.

Sequencing used immunoSEQ multiplex PCR; TCRdb keeps in-frame clones, though not all of them. Here the sample spans about 48,000 clones, roughly 90% being singletons. The CDR3 spans 15 residues. Germline V gives CDR1 LGHNA, CDR2 YNFKEQ. Source: CD4+ or CD8+ T cells sorted from blood, taken in a trial of the OX40 agonist ivuxolimab. This clonotype originated in an adult with an advanced solid tumor such as melanoma, head and neck, liver or kidney cancer. V usage is TRBV4-2 and J usage is TRBJ2-5; unclear D gene. The J call may not be correct, given that the DNA end is closer to TRBJ2-7. The CDR3 here is CASSQEGSEAYEQYF. The CDR3, as DNA: TGTGCCAGCAGCCAAGAAGGGTCAGAAGCCTACGAGCAGTACTTC.